Given below is one T cell receptor (beta chain) in context. The antigen is not known. The data stem from a study of long-term antiretroviral therapy in people with HIV. Study-wide points: Those clones which expanded before ART made up the dominant part of the repertoire at all time points. Once patients were on ART, diversity went higher but still fell short of transplant donor controls.

Each specimen consisted of roughly 1-11 million cryopreserved PBMC prior to extraction of DNA. The CDR3 loop spans 18 amino acids. J gave up 2 bases and V 4 bases, and 14 bases lay outside the gene matches. Germline V gene sequence: CDR1 MNHNS, CDR2 SASEGT. Run at survey level, the immunoSEQ assay was version v3.0. Per-sample TRB depth target: about 40,000-50,000 T-cell genomes. Profiled with immunoSEQ multiplex PCR; TCRdb holds only in-frame clones, not every one. The table records approximately 15,000 clones, 88% of them present only once. The rearrangement links TRBV6-1 to TRBJ2-3; TRBD2 agrees at 8 bases. The receptor's source is a man aged 50-59 years with HIV. This sample comprised unsorted PBMCs, obtained 6.9 years after starting antiretroviral therapy. The CDR3: CASSVISGTTGATDTQYF. The CDR3 region has the DNA TGTGCCAGCAGTGTCATTAGCGGGACGACCGGAGCCACAGATACGCAGTATTTT.